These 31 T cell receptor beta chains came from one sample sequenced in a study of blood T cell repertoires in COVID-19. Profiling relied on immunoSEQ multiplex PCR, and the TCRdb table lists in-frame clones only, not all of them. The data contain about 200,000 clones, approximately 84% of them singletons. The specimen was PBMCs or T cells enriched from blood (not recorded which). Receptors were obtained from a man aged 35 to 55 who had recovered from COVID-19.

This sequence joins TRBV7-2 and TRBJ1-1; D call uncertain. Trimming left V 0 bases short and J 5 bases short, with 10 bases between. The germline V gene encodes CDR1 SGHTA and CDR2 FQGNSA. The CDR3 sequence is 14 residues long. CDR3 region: CASSLARRSTEAFF. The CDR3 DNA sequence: TGTGCCAGCAGCTTAGCGCGTCGAAGTACTGAAGCTTTCTTT.

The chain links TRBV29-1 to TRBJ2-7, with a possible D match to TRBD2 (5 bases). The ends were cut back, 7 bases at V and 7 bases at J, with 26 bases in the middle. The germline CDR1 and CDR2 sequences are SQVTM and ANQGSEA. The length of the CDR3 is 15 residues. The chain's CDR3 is CSAQGTGNYLGEQYF. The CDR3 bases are TGCAGCGCCCAAGGTACGGGGAACTACCTGGGGGAGCAGTACTTC.

Here the CDR3 reads CASSISGMSNQPQHF. The CDR3 region has the DNA TGTGCCAGTAGTATTTCAGGGATGAGCAATCAGCCCCAGCATTTT. This chain connects TRBV19 to TRBJ1-5, with a possible D match to TRBD1 (5 bases). CDR1 is LNHDA and CDR2 is SQIVND in the germline V gene (reference sequence). The CDR3 sequence is 15 residues long. V gave up 3 bases and J gave up 1 base, with 10 bases separating them. Drawing the rest from reference TRBV19 and TRBJ1-5, the complete variable domain is DGGITQSPKYLFRKEGQNVTLSCEQNLNHDAMYWYRQDPGQGLRLIYYSQIVNDFQKGDIAEGYSVSREKKESFPLTVTSAQKNPTAFYLCASSISGMSNQPQHFGDGTRLSIL.

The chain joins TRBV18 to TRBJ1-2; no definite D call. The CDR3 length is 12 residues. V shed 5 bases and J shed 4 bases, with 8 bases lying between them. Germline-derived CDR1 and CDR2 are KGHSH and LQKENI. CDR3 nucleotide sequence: TGTGCCAGCTCATCGGGAGGCTATGGCTACACCTTC. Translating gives CASSSGGYGYTF.

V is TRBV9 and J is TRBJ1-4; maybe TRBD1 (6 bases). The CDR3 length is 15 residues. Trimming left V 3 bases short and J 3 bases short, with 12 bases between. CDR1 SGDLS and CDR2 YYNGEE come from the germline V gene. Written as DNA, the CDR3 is TGTGCCAGCAGCGGGTATTCAGGGGCTAATGAAAAACTGTTTTTT. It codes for CASSGYSGANEKLFF.

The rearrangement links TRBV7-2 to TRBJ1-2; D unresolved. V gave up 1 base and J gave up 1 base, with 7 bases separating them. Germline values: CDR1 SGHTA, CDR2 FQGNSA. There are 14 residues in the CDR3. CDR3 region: CASSLGQNNYGYTF. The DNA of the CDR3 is TGTGCCAGCAGCTTAGGGCAGAATAACTATGGCTACACCTTC.

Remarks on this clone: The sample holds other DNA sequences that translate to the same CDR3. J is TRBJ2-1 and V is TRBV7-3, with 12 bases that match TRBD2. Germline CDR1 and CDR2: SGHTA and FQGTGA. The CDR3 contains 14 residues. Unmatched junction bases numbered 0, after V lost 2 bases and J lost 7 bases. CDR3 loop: CASSLGTSGNEQFF. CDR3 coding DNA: TGTGCCAGCAGCTTAGGGACTAGCGGGAATGAGCAGTTCTTC.

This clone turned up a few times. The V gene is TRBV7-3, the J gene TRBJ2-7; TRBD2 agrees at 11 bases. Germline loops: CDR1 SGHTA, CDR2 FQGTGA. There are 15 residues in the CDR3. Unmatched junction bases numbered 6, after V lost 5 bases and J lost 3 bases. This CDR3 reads CASSPSGTSGYEQYF. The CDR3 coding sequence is TGTGCCAGCAGCCCTTCCGGGACTAGCGGCTACGAGCAGTACTTC.

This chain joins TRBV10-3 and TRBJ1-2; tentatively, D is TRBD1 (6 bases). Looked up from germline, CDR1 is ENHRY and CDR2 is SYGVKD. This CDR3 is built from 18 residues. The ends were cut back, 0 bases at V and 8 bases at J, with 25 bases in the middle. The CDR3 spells CAISESTGINSGYRGYTF. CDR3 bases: TGTGCCATCAGTGAGTCAACAGGGATTAACTCAGGCTATAGGGGCTACACCTTC.

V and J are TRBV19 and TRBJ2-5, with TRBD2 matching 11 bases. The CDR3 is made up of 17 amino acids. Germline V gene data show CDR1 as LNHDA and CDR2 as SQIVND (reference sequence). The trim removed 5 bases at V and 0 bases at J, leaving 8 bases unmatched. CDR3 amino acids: CASSGGLAVSYQETQYF. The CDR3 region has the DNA TGTGCCAGTAGTGGGGGACTAGCGGTCTCATACCAAGAGACCCAGTACTTC.

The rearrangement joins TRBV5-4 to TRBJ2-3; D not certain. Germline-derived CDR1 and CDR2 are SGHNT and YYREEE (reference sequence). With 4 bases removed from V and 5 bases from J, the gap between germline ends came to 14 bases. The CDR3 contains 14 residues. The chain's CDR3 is CASSLDSVEDTQYF. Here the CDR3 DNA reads TGTGCCAGCAGCCTCGACTCGGTCGAAGATACGCAGTATTTT.

CDR3 sequence reads: CASTVRSNYGYTF. The CDR3, as DNA: TGTGCCAGCACCGTCAGAAGTAACTATGGCTACACCTTC. The chain carries TRBV2 and TRBJ1-2; no clear D. This CDR3 comprises 13 residues. Germline loops: CDR1 SNHLY, CDR2 FYNNEI. V shed 7 bases and J shed 1 base, with 10 bases lying between them.

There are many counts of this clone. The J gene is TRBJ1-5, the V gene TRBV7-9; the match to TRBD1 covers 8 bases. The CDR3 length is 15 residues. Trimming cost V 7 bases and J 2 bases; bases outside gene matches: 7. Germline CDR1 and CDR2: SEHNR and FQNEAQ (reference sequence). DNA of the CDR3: TGTGCCAGCAACCCGACAGGGGCGGGCAATCAGCCCCAGCATTTT. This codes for CASNPTGAGNQPQHF.

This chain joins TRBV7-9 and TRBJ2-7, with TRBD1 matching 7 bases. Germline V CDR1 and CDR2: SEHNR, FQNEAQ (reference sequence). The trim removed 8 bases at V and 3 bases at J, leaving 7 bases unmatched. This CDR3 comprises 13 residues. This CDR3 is CASSWDSYYEQYF. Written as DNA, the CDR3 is TGTGCCAGCTCCTGGGACAGCTACTACGAGCAGTACTTC.

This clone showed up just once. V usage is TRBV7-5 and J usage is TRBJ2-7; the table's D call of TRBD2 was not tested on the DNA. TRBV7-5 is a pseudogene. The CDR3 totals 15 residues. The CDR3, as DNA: TGTGTCAGAAGCCCGGGGGAGGGGTTTGTCTACGAGCAGTACTTC. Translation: CVRSPGEGFVYEQYF.

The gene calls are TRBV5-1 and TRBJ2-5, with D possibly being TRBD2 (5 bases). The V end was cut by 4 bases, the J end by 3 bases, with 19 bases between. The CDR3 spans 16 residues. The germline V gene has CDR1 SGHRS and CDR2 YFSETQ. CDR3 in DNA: TGCGCCAGCAGCCCCGTCGGGGAACGTAGGGAAGAGACCCAGTACTTC. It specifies CASSPVGERREETQYF.

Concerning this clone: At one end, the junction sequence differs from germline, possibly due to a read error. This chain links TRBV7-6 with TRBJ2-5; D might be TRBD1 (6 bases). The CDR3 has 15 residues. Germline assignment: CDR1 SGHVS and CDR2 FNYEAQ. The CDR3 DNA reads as TGTGCCAGCAGCCTAGCCGGGACACTCCAAGAGACCCAGTACTTC. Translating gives CASSLAGTLQETQYF.

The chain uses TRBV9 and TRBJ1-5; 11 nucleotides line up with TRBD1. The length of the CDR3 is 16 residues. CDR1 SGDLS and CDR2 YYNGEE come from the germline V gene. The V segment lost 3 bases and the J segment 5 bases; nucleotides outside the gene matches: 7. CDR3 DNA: TGTGCCAGCAGCGCCGGACAGGGGGCACGAGATCAGCCCCAGCATTTT. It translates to CASSAGQGARDQPQHF.

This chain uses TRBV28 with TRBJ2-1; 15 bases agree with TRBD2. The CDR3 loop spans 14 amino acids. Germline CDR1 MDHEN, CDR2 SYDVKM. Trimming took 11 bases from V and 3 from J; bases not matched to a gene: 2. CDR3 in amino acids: CAGTSGGNYNEQFF. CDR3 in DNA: TGTGCCGGGACTAGCGGGGGGAACTACAATGAGCAGTTCTTC. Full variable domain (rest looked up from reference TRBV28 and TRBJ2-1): DVKVTQSSRYLVKRTGEKVFLECVQDMDHENMFWYRQDPGLGLRLIYFSYDVKMKEKGDIPEGYSVSREKKERFSLILESASTNQTSMYLCAGTSGGNYNEQFFGPGTRLTVL.

This CDR3 reads CASSLAGVSGNTIYF. In nucleotides, the CDR3 is TGCGCCAGCAGCTTGGCCGGAGTCTCTGGAAACACCATATATTTT. The V and J genes are TRBV5-1 and TRBJ1-3; D unclear. The CDR3 covers 15 residues. Trimming took 0 bases from V and 0 from J, leaving 7 bases between them. CDR1 and CDR2 (germline): SGHRS, YFSETQ.

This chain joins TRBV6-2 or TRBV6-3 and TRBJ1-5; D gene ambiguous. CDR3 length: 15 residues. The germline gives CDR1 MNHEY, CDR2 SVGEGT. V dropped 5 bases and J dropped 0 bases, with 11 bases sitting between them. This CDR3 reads CASSPGSHSNQPQHF. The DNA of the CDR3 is TGTGCCAGCAGTCCCGGGAGTCATAGCAATCAGCCCCAGCATTTT.

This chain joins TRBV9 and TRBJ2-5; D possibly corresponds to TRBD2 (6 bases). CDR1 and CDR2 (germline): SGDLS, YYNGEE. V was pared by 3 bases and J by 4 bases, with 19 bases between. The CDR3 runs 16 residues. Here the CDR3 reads CASSGGLNLGGETQYF. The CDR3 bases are TGTGCCAGCAGCGGGGGCCTTAACCTGGGGGGAGAGACCCAGTACTTC.

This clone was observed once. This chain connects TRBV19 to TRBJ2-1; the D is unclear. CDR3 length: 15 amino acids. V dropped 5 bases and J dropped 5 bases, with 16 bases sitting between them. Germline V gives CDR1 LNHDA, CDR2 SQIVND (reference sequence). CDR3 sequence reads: CASSSASKADNEQFF. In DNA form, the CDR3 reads TGTGCCAGTAGTTCGGCCTCCAAGGCGGACAATGAGCAGTTCTTC.

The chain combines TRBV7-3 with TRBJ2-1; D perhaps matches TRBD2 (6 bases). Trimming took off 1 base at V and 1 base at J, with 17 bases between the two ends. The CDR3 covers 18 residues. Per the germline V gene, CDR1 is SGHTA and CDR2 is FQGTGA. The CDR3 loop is CASSLKPPGVGSYNEQFF. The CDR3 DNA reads TGTGCCAGCAGCTTAAAACCCCCGGGGGTAGGGTCCTACAATGAGCAGTTCTTC.

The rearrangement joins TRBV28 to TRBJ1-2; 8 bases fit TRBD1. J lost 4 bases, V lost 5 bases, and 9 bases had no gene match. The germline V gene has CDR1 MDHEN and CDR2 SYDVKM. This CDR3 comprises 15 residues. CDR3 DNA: TGTGCCAGCAGTCCCCCGGGACAGGAGATCTATGGCTACACCTTC. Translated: CASSPPGQEIYGYTF.

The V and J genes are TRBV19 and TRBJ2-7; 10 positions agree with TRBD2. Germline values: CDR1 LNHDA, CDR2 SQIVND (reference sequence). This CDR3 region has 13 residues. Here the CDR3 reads CATSGKIDYEQYF. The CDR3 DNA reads TGTGCAACTAGCGGGAAGATCGATTACGAGCAGTACTTC.

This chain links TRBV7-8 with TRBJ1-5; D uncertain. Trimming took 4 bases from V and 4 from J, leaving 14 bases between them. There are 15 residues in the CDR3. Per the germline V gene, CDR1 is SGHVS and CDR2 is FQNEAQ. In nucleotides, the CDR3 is TGTGCCAGCAGCTCCGAGACCTTGCGGAATCAGCCCCAGCATTTT. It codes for CASSSETLRNQPQHF. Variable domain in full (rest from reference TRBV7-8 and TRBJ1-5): GAGVSQSPRYKVAKRGQDVALRCDPISGHVSLFWYQQALGQGPEFLTYFQNEAQLDKSGLPSDRFFAERPEGSVSTLKIQRTQQEDSAVYLCASSSETLRNQPQHFGDGTRLSIL.

The CDR3 here is CASSLYQGRLSYEQYF. CDR3 in DNA: TGTGCCAGCAGTTTATATCAGGGGCGCCTCTCCTACGAGCAGTACTTC. The chain has TRBV28 and TRBJ2-7, with TRBD1 as a possible D gene (6 bases). Trimming shortened V by 1 base and J by 0 bases, and 13 bases separated the two germline ends. CDR1 and CDR2 (germline): MDHEN, SYDVKM. The CDR3 spans 16 residues.

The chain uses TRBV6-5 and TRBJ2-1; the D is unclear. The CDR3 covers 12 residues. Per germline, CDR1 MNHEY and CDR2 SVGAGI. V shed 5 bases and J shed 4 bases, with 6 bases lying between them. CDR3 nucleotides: TGTGCCAGCAGTAATCAGTACAATGAGCAGTTCTTC. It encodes CASSNQYNEQFF.

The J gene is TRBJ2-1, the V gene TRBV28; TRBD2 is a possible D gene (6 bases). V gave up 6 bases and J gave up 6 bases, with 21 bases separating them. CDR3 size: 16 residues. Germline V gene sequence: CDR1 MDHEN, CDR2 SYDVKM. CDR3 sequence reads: CASRGTGGTLANEQFF. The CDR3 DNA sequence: TGTGCCAGCAGGGGGACTGGCGGGACCTTGGCCAATGAGCAGTTCTTC.

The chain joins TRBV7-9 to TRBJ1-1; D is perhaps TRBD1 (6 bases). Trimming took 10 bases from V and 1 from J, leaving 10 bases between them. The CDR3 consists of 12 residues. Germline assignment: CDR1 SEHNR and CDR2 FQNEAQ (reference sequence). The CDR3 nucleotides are TGTGCCACCCAACAGGGGAACACTGAAGCTTTCTTT. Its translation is CATQQGNTEAFF.